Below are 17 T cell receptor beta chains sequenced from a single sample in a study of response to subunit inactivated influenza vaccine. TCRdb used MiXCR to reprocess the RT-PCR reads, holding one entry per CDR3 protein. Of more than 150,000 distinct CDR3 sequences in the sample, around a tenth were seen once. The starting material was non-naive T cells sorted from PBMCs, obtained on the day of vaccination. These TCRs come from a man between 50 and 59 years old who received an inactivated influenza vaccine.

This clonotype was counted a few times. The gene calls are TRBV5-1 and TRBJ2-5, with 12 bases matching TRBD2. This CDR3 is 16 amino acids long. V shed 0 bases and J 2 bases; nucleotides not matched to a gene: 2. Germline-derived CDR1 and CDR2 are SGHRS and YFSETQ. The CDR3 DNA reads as TGCGCCAGCAGCTTGGGGACTAGCGGGAAACAAGAGACCCAGTACTTC. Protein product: CASSLGTSGKQETQYF. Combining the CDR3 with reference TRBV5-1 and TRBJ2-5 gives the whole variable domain KAGVTQTPRYLIKTRGQQVTLSCSPISGHRSVSWYQQTPGQGLQFLFEYFSETQRNKGNFPGRFSGRQFSNSRSEMNVSTLELGDSALYLCASSLGTSGKQETQYFGPGTRLLVL.

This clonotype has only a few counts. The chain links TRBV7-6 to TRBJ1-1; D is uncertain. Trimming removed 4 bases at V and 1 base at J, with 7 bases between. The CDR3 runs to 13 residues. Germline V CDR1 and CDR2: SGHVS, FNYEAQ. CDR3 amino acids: CASSSDQNTEAFF. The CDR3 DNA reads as TGTGCCAGCAGCTCCGACCAGAACACTGAAGCTTTCTTT.

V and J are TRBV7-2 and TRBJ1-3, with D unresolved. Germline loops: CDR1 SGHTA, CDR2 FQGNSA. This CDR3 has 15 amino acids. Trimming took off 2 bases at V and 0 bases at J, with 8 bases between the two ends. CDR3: CASSLTGSSGNTIYF. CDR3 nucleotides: TGTGCCAGCAGCTTAACGGGTAGCTCTGGAAACACCATATATTTT.

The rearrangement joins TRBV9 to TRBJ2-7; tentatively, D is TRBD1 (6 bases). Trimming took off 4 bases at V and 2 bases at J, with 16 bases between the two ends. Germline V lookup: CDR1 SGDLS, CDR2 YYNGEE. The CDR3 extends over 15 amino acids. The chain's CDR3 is CASSPGVVGTYEQYF. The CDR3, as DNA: TGTGCCAGCAGCCCAGGGGTAGTAGGAACCTACGAGCAGTACTTC.

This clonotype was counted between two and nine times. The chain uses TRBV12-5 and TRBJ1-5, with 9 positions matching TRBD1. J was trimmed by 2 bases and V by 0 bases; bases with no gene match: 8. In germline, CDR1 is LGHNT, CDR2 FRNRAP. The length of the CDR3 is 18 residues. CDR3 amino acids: CASGLVRGQGRRNQPQHF. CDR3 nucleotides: TGTGCTAGTGGTTTGGTACGTGGACAGGGGAGACGCAATCAGCCCCAGCATTTT. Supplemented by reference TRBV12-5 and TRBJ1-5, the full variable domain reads DARVTQTPRHKVTEMGQEVTMRCQPILGHNTVFWYRQTMMQGLELLAYFRNRAPLDDSGMPKDRFSAEMPDATLATLKIQPSEPRDSAVYFCASGLVRGQGRRNQPQHFGDGTRLSIL.

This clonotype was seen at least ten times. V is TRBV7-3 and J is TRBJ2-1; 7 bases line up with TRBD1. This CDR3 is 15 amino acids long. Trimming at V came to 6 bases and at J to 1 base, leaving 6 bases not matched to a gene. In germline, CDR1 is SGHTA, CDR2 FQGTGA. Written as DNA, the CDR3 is TGTGCCAGCAGTGAGGGACAGAGTTCCTACAATGAGCAGTTCTTC. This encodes CASSEGQSSYNEQFF.

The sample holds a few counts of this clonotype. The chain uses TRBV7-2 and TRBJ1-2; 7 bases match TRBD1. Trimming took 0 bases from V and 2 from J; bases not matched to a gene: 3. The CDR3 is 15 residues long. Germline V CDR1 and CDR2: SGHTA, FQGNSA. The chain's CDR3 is CASSLAQGSNYGYTF. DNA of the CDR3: TGTGCCAGCAGCTTAGCACAGGGGTCGAACTATGGCTACACCTTC.

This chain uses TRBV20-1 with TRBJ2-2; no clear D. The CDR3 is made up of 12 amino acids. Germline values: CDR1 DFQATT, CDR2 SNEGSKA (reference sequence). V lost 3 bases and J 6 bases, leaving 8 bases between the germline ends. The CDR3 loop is CSASRSPGELFF. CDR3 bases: TGCAGTGCTAGTCGCTCACCCGGGGAGCTGTTTTTT.

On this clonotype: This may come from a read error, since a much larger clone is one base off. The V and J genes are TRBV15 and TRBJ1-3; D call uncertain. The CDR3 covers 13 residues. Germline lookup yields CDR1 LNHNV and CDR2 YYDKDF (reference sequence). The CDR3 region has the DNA TGTGCCACCTGCAGTTCCGGTGGAAACACCATATATTTT. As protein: CATCSSGGNTIYF.

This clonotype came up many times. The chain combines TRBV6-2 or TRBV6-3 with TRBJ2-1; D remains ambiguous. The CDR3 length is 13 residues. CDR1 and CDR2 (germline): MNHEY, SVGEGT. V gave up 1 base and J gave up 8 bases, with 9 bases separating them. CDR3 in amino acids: CASSYWSRDEQFF. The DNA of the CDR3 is TGTGCCAGCAGTTACTGGTCTCGAGATGAGCAGTTCTTC.

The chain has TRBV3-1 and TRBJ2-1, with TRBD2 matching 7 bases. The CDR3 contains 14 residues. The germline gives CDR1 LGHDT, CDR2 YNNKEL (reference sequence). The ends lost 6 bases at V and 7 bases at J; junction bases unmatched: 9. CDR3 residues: CASSPGLKGNEQFF. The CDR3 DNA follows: TGTGCCAGCAGTCCGGGACTAAAGGGGAATGAGCAGTTCTTC.

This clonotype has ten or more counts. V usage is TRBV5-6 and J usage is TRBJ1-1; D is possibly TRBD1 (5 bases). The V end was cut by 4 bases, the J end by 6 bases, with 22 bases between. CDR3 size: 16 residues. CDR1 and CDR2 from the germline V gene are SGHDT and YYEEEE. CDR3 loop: CASSPAGQGTFSEAFF. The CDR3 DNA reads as TGTGCCAGCAGCCCAGCAGGGCAGGGTACGTTTTCTGAAGCTTTCTTT.

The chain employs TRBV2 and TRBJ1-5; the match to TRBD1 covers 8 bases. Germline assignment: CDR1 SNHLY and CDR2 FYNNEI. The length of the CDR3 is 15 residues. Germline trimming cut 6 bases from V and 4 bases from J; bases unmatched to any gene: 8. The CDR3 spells CASRGEQGVNQPQHF. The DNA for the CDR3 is TGTGCCAGCAGGGGGGAACAGGGGGTTAATCAGCCCCAGCATTTT.

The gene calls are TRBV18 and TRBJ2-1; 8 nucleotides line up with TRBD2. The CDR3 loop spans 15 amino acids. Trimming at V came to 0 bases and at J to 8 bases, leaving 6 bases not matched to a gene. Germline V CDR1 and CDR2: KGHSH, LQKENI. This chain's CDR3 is CASSPPRLAGHEQFF. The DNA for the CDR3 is TGTGCCAGCTCACCACCGAGGCTAGCGGGTCATGAGCAGTTCTTC.

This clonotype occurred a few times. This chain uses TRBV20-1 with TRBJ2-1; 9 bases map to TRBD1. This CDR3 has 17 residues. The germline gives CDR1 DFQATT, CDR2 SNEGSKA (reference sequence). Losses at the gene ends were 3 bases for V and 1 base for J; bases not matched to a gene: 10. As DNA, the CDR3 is TGCAGTGCTAGTCGAGACGTCGGGACAGGGTCCTACAATGAGCAGTTCTTC. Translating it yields CSASRDVGTGSYNEQFF.

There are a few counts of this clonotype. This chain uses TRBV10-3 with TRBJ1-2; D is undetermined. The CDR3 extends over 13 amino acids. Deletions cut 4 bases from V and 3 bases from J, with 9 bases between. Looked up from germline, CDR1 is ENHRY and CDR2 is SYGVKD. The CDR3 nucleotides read TGTGCCATCAGTGCGACGGGCGACTATGGCTACACCTTC. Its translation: CAISATGDYGYTF.

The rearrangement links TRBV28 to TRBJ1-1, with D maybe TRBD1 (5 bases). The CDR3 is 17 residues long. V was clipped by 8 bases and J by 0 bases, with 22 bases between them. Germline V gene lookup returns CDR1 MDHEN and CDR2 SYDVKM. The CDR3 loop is CASVLDGGIFMNTEAFF. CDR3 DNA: TGTGCCAGCGTATTAGATGGGGGGATTTTTATGAACACTGAAGCTTTCTTT.